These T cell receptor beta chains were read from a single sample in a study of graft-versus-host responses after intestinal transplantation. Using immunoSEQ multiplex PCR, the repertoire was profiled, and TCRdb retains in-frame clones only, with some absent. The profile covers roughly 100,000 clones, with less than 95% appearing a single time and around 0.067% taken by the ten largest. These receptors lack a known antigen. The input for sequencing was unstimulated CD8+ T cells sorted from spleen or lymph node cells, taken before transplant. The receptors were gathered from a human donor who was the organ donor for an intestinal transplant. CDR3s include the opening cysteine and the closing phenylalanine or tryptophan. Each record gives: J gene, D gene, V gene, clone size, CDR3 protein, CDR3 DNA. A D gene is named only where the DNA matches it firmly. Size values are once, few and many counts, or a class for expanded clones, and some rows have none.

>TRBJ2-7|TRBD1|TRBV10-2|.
CASGDRGDYEQYF
TGCGCCAGCGGGGACAGGGGGGACTACGAGCAGTACTTC
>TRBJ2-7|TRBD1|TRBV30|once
CAWSSGQTYEQYF
TGTGCCTGGAGTTCGGGACAGACCTACGAGCAGTACTTC
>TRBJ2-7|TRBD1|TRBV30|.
CAWSLDRVNEQYF
TGTGCCTGGAGTCTGGACAGGGTCAACGAGCAGTACTTC
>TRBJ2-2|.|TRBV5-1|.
CASSLATDTGELFF
TGCGCCAGCAGCTTGGCAACGGACACCGGGGAGCTGTTTTTT
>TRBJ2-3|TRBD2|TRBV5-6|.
CASSLVLLAGGSTQYF
TGTGCCAGCAGCTTGGTTCTCCTAGCGGGGGGGAGTACGCAGTATTTT
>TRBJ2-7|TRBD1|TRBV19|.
CASSMTGGYEQYF
TGTGCCAGTAGTATGACAGGGGGCTACGAGCAGTACTTC
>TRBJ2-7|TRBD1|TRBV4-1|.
CASSLKETGVNEQYF
TGCGCCAGCAGCCTAAAAGAGACAGGGGTCAACGAGCAGTACTTC
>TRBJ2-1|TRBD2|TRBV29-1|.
CSVWTSGAYNEQFF
TGCAGCGTCTGGACTAGCGGGGCCTACAATGAGCAGTTCTTC
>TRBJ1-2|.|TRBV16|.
CASSQFESPYGYTF
TGTGCCAGCAGCCAATTTGAGTCCCCCTATGGCTACACCTTC
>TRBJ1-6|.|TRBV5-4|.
CASSYQGSSYNSPLHF
TGTGCCAGCAGCTATCAGGGTAGCTCCTATAATTCACCCCTCCACTTT